This T cell receptor beta chain was obtained from a study of patients and donors after allogeneic stem cell transplantation. Germline loops: CDR1 MNHEY, CDR2 SMNVEV (reference sequence). The length of the CDR3 is 15 residues. The V and J ends lost 4 bases and 4 bases respectively, with 16 bases between them. TCRdb re-derived calls from the RT-PCR reads in MiXCR, one entry per CDR3 protein. The sample shows some 880,000 distinct CDR3 sequences, roughly 18% of them seen only once. The receptor's source is a human donor who was either an allogeneic HSCT recipient or a stem cell or donor lymphocyte infusion donor (not recorded which). It is not recorded whose cells these are; they may come from a transplant donor. Sequencing was carried out using blood, either unsorted or a sorted T cell fraction (not recorded which). V and J are TRBV27 and TRBJ2-5, with D maybe TRBD2 (7 bases). The CDR3 loop is CASSWGGAGAETQYF. The DNA of the CDR3 is TGTGCCAGCAGTTGGGGGGGCGCCGGGGCAGAGACCCAGTACTTC.